The present entry profiles one TCR beta chain with its context. PCR primers comprised 60 Vbeta and 13 Jbeta primers. Profiling relied on immunoSEQ multiplex PCR, and the TCRdb table lists in-frame clones only, not all of them. The data show approximately 140,000 clones, over 70% seen once. V lost 4 bases, J lost 4 bases, and 4 bases stayed unmatched. Germline values: CDR1 LGHNA, CDR2 YNFKEQ. This CDR3 contains 14 residues. These data originate in a study of cytomegalovirus exposure and HLA in healthy donors. Sequencing was carried out using PBMCs. The chain joins TRBV4-2 to TRBJ2-7; TRBD1 agrees at 10 bases. The sequence derives from a woman in her forties in good health and CMV-seronegative. The CDR3 loop is CASSPTGGSYEQYF. The CDR3 DNA follows: TGTGCCAGCAGCCCGACAGGGGGCTCGTACGAGCAGTACTTC.